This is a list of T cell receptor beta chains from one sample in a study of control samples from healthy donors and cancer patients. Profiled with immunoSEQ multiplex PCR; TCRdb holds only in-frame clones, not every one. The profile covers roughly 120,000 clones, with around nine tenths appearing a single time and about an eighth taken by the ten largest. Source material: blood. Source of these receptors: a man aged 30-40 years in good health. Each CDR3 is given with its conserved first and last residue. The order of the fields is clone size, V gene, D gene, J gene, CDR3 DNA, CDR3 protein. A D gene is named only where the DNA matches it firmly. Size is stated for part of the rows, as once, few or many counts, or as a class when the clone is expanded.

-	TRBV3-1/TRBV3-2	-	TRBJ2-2	TGTGCCAGCAGCCGCCAGGGGACCGGGGAGCTGTTTTTT	CASSRQGTGELFF
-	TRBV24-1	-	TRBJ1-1	TGTGCCACCAGTCAACAGGGAGGGACTGAAGCTTTCTTT	CATSQQGGTEAFF
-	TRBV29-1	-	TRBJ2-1	TGCAGCGCCCTAGGCGAACGGAGCTACAATGAGCAGTTCTTC	CSALGERSYNEQFF
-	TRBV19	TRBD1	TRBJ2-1	TGTGCCAGTGGGACAGGGAACAATGAGCAGTTCTTC	CASGTGNNEQFF
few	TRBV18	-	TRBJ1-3	TGTGCCAGCTCACCACCGGCGAGCTCTGGAAACACCATATATTTT	CASSPPASSGNTIYF
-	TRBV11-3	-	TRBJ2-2	TGTGCCAGCAGCTTAGGTCTCCCCGGGGAGCTGTTTTTT	CASSLGLPGELFF
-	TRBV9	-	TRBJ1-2	TGTGCCAGCAGCGTAGGCAGTCTGAATAGGGGAGGCTACACCTTC	CASSVGSLNRGGYTF
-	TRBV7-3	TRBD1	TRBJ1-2	TGTGCCAGCAGCCCGACAGGGGGAGACTATGGCTACACCTTC	CASSPTGGDYGYTF
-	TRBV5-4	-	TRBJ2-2	TGTGCCAGCAGCTTGATGGGACCGAACACCGGGGAGCTGTTTTTT	CASSLMGPNTGELFF
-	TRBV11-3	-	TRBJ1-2	TGTGCTAGCATGGGCGGGGATCAGGCTTATGGCTACACCTTC	CASMGGDQAYGYTF
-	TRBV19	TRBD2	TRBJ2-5	TGTGCCAGTAGTATAGGAGCGGGGGTCCCAGAGACCCAGTACTTC	CASSIGAGVPETQYF
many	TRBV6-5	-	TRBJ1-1	TGTGCCAGCAGAATCACAGAGAACACTGAAGCTTTCTTT	CASRITENTEAFF
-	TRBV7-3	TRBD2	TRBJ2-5	TGTGCCAGCAGTTCCAGCGGGGGGGCCCCAGAGACCCAGTACTTC	CASSSSGGAPETQYF
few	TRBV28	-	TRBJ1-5	TGTGCCAGCAGTTTAACGGGGAATCAGCCCCAGCATTTT	CASSLTGNQPQHF
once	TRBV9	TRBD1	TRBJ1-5	TGTGCCAGCAGCGCAGGGGGGGCTGCAAATCAGCCCCAGCATTTT	CASSAGGAANQPQHF
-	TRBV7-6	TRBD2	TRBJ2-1	TGTGCCAGCAGCTTTTCCCCCAGCGGGGGGTTAAATGAGCAGTTCTTC	CASSFSPSGGLNEQFF
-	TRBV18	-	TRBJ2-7	TGTGCCAGCTCACCACCGAATGGGCTGAGCTCCTACGAGCAGTACTTC	CASSPPNGLSSYEQYF
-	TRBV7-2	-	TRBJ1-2	TGTGCCAGCCGAGCTGATTGGTATGGCTACACCTTC	CASRADWYGYTF
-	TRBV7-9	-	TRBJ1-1	TGTGCCAGCAGCTTAGAAGGTCAGTGGAACACTGAAGCTTTCTTT	CASSLEGQWNTEAFF
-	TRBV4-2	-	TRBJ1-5	TGTGCCAGCAGCCTATGGACAGACAATCAGCCCCAGCATTTT	CASSLWTDNQPQHF
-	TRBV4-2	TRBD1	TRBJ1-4	TGTGCCAGCAGCCAATCCGGGACAGCTGGCGAAAAACTGTTTTTT	CASSQSGTAGEKLFF
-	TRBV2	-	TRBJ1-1	TGTGCCAGCAGTGAGGAGGGGAGGGGGACTGAAGCTTTCTTT	CASSEEGRGTEAFF
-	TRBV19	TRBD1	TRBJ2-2	TGTGCCAGTAGAGGGACAGTGAACACCGGGGAGCTGTTTTTT	CASRGTVNTGELFF
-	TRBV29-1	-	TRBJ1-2	TGCAGCGTTGGTACCCCATCGAGGGGCTACACCTTC	CSVGTPSRGYTF
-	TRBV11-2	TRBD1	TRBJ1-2	TGTGCCAGCAGCACAAAAAAAACCGGGACAGACTATGGCTACACCTTC	CASSTKKTGTDYGYTF
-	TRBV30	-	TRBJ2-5	TGTGCCTGGTCCCCTCGAGAGACCCAGTACTTC	CAWSPRETQYF
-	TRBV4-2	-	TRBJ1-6	TGTGCCAGCAGCCAAGGCGCGCTCTCCTATAATTCACCCCTCCACTTT	CASSQGALSYNSPLHF
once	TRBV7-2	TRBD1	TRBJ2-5	TGTGCCAGCAGCCCTGGGGGACAGGGGAGAGAGACCCAGTACTTC	CASSPGGQGRETQYF
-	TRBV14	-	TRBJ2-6	TGTGCCAGCAGACCGACTACGGGGGCCAACGTCCTGACTTTC	CASRPTTGANVLTF
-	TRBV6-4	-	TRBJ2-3	TGTGCCAGCACAAGTTCGGGACTTTCTACAGATACGCAGTATTTT	CASTSSGLSTDTQYF
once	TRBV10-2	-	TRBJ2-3	TGCGCCAGCAAGGGGGTATCAAGCACAGATACGCAGTATTTT	CASKGVSSTDTQYF
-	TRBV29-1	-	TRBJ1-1	TGCAGCGTTAAAGGGGTCAGGTCCACTGAAGCTTTCTTT	CSVKGVRSTEAFF
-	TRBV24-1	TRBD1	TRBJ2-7	TGTGCCACCAGTGGTGGACAGGGGGCGCGGTCCTACGAGCAGTACTTC	CATSGGQGARSYEQYF
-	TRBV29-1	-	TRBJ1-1	TGCAGCGTTGGAACCTCATCAGTCGCTTTCTTT	CSVGTSSVAFF
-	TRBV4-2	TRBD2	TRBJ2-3	TGTGCCAGCAGCCAGGGGCTAGCGGGGGGGGTCTCCCTTACAGATACGCAGTATTTT	CASSQGLAGGVSLTDTQYF
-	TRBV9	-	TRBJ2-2	TGTGCCAGCAGCGTAGAGACCGGGGAGCTGTTTTTT	CASSVETGELFF
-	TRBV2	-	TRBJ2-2	TGTGCCAGCAGTAAGGGGGGCGCGTCCGGGGAGCTGTTTTTT	CASSKGGASGELFF
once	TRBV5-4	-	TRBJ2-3	TGTGCCAGCAGCTTGTGGGGTGCCGGCACAGATACGCAGTATTTT	CASSLWGAGTDTQYF
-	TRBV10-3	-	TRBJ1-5	TGTGCCATCAGTGATGGAGGGAATAGCAATCAGCCCCAGCATTTT	CAISDGGNSNQPQHF
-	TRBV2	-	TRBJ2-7	TGTGCCAGCAGTGAAAGGGGGGCAAGCTACGAGCAGTACTTC	CASSERGASYEQYF
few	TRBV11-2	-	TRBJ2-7	TGTGCCAGCAGCTTAGTGGAGGGGGCCTACGAGCAGTACTTC	CASSLVEGAYEQYF
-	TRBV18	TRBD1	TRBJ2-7	TGTGCCAGCTCCTACCGGACAGGGGGCTACACCTACGAGCAGTACTTC	CASSYRTGGYTYEQYF
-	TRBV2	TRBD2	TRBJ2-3	TGTGCCAGCAGACTAGCGGGGTACGCAGATACGCAGTATTTT	CASRLAGYADTQYF
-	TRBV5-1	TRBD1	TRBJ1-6	TGCGCCAGCAGCTTCAATCCAGGGGGTAACTCACCCCTCCACTTT	CASSFNPGGNSPLHF
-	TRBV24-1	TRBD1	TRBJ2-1	TGTGCCACCAGTCCGGGACAGGGTCGCAATGAGCAGTTCTTC	CATSPGQGRNEQFF
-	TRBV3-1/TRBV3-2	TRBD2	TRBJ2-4	TGTGCCAGCAGCCAAGTCCTAGCGGGGGGCCGTCACATTCAGTACTTC	CASSQVLAGGRHIQYF
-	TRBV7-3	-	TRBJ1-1	TGTGCCAGCAGCTTACTAGGTGGGAACACTGAAGCTTTCTTT	CASSLLGGNTEAFF
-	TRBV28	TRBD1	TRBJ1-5	TGTGCCAGCAGTTACCCAGACAGGGGCAATCAGCCCCAGCATTTT	CASSYPDRGNQPQHF